Here is one T cell receptor (beta chain) with its context. Collection occurred without any documented infections or immune events in donors. These data originate in a study of identifying expanded T cells in peripheral blood. There are 15 residues in the CDR3. V shed 4 bases and J 8 bases; nucleotides not matched to a gene: 11. Germline loops: CDR1 GTSNPN, CDR2 SVGIG (reference sequence). Profiling relied on immunoSEQ multiplex PCR, and the TCRdb table lists in-frame clones only, not all of them. The sample lists about 52,000 clones, less than 85% occurring once. The chain couples TRBV30 to TRBJ1-4; 9 bases are a match to TRBD1. The sequenced material came from blood. This sequence originates from a person between 18 and 75 years old in good health. The CDR3: CAWTRPGQGIEKLFF. CDR3 nucleotides: TGTGCCTGGACCCGACCGGGACAGGGTATAGAAAAACTGTTTTTT. Looking up the rest from reference TRBV30 and TRBJ1-4 gives the full variable domain: SQTIHQWPATLVQPVGSPLSLECTVEGTSNPNLYWYRQAAGRGLQLLFYSVGIGQISSEVPQNLSASRPQDRQFILSSKKLLLSDSGFYLCAWTRPGQGIEKLFFGSGTQLSVL.